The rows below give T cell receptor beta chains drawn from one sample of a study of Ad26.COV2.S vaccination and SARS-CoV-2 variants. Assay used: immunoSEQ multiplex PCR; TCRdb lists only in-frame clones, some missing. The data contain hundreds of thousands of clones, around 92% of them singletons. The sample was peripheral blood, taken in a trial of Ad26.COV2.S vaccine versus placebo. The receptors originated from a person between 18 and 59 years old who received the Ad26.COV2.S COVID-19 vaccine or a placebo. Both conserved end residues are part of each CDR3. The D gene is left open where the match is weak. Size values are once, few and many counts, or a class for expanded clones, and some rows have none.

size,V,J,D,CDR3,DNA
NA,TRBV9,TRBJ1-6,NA,CASSTGYSPLHF,TGTGCCAGCAGCACGGGGTATTCACCCCTCCACTTT
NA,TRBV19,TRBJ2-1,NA,CASSIDPAGTYNEQFF,TGTGCCAGTAGTATAGATCCCGCAGGGACCTACAATGAGCAGTTCTTC
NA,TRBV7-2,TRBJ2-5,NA,CASSQSRRGGQETQYF,TGTGCCAGCAGCCAATCAAGGAGGGGGGGCCAAGAGACCCAGTACTTC
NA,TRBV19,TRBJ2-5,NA,CASSIVGAGFQETQYF,TGCGCCAGTAGTATAGTTGGGGCAGGGTTCCAAGAGACCCAGTACTTC
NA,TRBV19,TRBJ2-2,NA,CASTPHRGTTGPGELFF,TGTGCCAGTACCCCTCATCGGGGCACCACCGGTCCCGGGGAGCTGTTTTTT
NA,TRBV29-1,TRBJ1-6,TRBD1,CSVQGALNSPLHF,TGCAGCGTACAGGGGGCATTGAATTCACCCCTCCACTTT
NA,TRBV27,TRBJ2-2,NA,CASSSWGATGELFF,TGTGCCAGCAGTTCTTGGGGCGCCACCGGGGAGCTGTTTTTT
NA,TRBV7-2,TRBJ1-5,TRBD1,CASSLGGTGGNQPQHF,TGTGCCAGCAGCTTAGGAGGGACAGGGGGCAATCAGCCCCAGCATTTT
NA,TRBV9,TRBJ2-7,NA,CASSPGSYDYEQYF,TGTGCCAGCAGCCCTGGGTCCTACGACTACGAGCAGTACTTC
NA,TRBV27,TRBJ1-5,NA,CASSLSGDNQPQHF,TGTGCCAGCAGTTTATCGGGGGACAATCAGCCCCAGCATTTT
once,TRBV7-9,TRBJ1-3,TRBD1,CASSFRGNTIYF,TGTGCCAGCAGCTTCAGGGGGAACACCATATATTTT
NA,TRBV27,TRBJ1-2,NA,CASSFSGNYGYTF,TGTGCCAGCAGTTTCTCAGGAAACTATGGCTACACCTTC